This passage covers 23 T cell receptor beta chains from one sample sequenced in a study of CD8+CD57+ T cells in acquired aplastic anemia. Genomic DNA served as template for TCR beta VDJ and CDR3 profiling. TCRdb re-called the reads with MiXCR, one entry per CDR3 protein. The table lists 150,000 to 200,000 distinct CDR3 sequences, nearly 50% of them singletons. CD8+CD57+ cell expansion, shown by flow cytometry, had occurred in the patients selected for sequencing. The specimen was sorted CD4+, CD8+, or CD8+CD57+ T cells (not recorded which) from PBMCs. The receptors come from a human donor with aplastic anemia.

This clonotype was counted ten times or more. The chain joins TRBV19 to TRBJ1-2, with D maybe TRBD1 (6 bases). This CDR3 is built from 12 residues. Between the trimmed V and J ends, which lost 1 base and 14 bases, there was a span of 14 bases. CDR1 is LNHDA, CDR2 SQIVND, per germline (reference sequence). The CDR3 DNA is TGTGCCAGTAGTATAGCGACCGGGGGCGAGACCTTC. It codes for CASSIATGGETF.

The CDR3 loop reads CASSLPAANEQYF. In DNA, the CDR3 is TGTGCCAGCAGCTTACCGGCCGCAAACGAGCAGTACTTC. The J gene is TRBJ2-7, the V gene TRBV7-2; D is ambiguous. V shed 2 bases and J shed 5 bases, with 10 bases lying between them. The CDR3 has 13 amino acids. Germline V gene sequence: CDR1 SGHTA, CDR2 FQGNSA.

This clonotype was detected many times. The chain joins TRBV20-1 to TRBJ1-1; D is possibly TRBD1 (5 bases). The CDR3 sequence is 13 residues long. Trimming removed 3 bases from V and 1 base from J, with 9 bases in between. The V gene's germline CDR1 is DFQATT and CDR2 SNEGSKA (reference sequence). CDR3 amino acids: CSASRDPNTEAFF. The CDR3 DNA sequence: TGCAGTGCTAGTCGGGACCCGAACACTGAAGCTTTCTTT.

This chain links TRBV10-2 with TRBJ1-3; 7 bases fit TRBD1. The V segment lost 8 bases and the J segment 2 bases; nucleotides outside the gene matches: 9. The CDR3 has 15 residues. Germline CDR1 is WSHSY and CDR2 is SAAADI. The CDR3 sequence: CASRKETGTGNTIYF. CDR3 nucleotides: TGCGCCAGCCGGAAAGAGACAGGGACTGGAAACACCATATATTTT.

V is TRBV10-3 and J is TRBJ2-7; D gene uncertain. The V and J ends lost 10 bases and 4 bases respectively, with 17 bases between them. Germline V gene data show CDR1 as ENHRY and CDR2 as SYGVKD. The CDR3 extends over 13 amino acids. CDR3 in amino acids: CASRRGQRYEQYF. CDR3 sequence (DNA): TGTGCCAGCAGGCGAGGTCAAAGATACGAGCAGTACTTC.

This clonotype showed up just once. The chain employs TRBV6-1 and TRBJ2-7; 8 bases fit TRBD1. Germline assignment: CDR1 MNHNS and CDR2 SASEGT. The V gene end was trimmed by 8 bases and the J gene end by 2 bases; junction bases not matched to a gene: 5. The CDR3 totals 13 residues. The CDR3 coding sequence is TGTGCCAGCCAACAGGGGGGTACCTACGAGCAGTACTTC. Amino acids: CASQQGGTYEQYF.

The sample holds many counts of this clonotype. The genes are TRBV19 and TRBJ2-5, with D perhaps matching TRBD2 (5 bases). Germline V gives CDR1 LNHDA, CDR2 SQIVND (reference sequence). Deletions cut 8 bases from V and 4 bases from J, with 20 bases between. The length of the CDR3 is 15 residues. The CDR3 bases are TGTGCCAGTGCACCTGGTGGGAGTGTCTTAGAGACCCAGTACTTC. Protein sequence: CASAPGGSVLETQYF.

The CDR3 protein is CASSIGQNTGELFF. As DNA, the CDR3 is TGTGCCAGTAGTATTGGACAGAACACCGGGGAGCTGTTTTTT. V gene TRBV19 combines with J gene TRBJ2-2, with D tentatively TRBD1 (5 bases). The V gene's germline CDR1 is LNHDA and CDR2 SQIVND (reference sequence). The CDR3 is made up of 14 amino acids. V shed 3 bases and J shed 1 base, with 6 bases lying between them. Full variable domain (remainder filled in from reference TRBV19 and TRBJ2-2): DGGITQSPKYLFRKEGQNVTLSCEQNLNHDAMYWYRQDPGQGLRLIYYSQIVNDFQKGDIAEGYSVSREKKESFPLTVTSAQKNPTAFYLCASSIGQNTGELFFGEGSRLTVL.

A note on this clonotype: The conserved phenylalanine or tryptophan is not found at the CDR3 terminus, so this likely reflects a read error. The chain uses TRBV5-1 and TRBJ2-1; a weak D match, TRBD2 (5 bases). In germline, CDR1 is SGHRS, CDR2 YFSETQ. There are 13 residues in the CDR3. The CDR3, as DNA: TGCGCCAACAGCTTGGACTCCTTCAATGAGCAGTTCCTC. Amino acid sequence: CANSLDSFNEQFL.

Written as DNA, the CDR3 is TGTGCCAGCAGCCCCATACAGGGACGAAGGTCCCAAGAGACCCAGTACTTC. Translation gives CASSPIQGRRSQETQYF. The J gene is TRBJ2-5, the V gene TRBV3-1, with D perhaps matching TRBD1 (6 bases). Trimming pared 4 bases from V and 1 base from J, leaving 19 bases between. Per germline, CDR1 LGHDT and CDR2 YNNKEL (reference sequence). The CDR3 loop spans 17 amino acids.

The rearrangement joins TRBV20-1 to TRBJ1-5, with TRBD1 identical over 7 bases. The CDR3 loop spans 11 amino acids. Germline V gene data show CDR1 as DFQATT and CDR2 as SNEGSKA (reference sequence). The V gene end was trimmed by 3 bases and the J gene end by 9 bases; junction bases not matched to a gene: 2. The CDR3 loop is CSASRQGPQHF. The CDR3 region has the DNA TGCAGTGCTAGCAGACAGGGGCCCCAGCATTTT.

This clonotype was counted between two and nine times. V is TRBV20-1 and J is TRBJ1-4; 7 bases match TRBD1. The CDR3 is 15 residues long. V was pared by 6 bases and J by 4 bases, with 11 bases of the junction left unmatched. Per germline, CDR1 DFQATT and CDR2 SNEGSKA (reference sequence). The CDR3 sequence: CSAQGGGHDNEKLFF. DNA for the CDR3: TGCAGTGCCCAGGGGGGGGGGCATGATAATGAAAAACTGTTTTTT.

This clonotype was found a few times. This CDR3 is CASSARQHTEAFF. CDR3 in DNA: TGTGCCAGTAGTGCGAGACAGCACACTGAAGCTTTCTTT. The rearrangement joins TRBV19 to TRBJ1-1; D is possibly TRBD1 (5 bases). Trimming took off 5 bases at V and 3 bases at J, with 10 bases between the two ends. The CDR3 is 13 residues long. Germline V gives CDR1 LNHDA, CDR2 SQIVND (reference sequence). The complete variable domain, with remaining parts taken from reference TRBV19 and TRBJ1-1, reads DGGITQSPKYLFRKEGQNVTLSCEQNLNHDAMYWYRQDPGQGLRLIYYSQIVNDFQKGDIAEGYSVSREKKESFPLTVTSAQKNPTAFYLCASSARQHTEAFFGQGTRLTVV.

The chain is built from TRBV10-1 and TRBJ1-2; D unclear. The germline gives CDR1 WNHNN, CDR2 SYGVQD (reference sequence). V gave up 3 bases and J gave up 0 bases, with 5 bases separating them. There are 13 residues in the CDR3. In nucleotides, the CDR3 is TGCGCCAGCAGTGACGGATCTAACTATGGCTACACCTTC. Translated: CASSDGSNYGYTF.

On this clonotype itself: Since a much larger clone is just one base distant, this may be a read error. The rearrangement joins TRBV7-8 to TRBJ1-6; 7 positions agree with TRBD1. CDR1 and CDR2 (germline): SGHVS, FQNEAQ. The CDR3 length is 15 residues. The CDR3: CANSETGSGNSPLHF. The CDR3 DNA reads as TGTGCCAACAGCGAGACAGGGTCGGGTAATTCACCCCTCCACTTT.

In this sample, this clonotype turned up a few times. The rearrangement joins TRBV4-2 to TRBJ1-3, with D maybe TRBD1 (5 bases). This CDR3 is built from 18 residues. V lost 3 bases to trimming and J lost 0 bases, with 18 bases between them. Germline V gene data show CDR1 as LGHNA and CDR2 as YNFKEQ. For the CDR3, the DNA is TGTGCCAGCAGCCACATGATGGGACGGACGAGCTCTGGAAACACCATATATTTT. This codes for CASSHMMGRTSSGNTIYF.

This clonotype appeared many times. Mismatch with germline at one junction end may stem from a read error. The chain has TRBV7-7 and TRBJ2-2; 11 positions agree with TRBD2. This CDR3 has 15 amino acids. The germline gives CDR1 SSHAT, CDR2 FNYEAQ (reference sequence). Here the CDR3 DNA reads TGTGCTAGCAGCTTAGCGGGAGGGGGCACCGGGGAGCTGTTTTTT. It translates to CASSLAGGGTGELFF.

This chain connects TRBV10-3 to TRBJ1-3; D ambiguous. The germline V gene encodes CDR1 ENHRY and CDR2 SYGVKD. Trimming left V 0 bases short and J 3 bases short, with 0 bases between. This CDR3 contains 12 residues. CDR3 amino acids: CAISESGNTIYF. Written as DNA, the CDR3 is TGTGCCATCAGTGAGTCTGGAAACACCATATATTTT.

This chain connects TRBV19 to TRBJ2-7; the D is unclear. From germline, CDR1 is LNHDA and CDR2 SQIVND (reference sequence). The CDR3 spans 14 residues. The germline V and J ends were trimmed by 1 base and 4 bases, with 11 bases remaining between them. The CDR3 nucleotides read TGTGCCAGTAGTATAGCGGCGACGGAGTACGAGCAGTACTTC. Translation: CASSIAATEYEQYF. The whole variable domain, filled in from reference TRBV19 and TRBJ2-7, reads DGGITQSPKYLFRKEGQNVTLSCEQNLNHDAMYWYRQDPGQGLRLIYYSQIVNDFQKGDIAEGYSVSREKKESFPLTVTSAQKNPTAFYLCASSIAATEYEQYFGPGTRLTVT.

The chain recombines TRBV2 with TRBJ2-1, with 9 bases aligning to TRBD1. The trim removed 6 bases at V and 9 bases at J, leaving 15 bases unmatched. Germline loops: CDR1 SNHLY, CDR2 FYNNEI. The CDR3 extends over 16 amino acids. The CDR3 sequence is CASSKSPGTGLSEQFF. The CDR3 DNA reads TGTGCCAGCAGCAAGAGTCCCGGGACAGGGCTAAGTGAGCAGTTCTTC.

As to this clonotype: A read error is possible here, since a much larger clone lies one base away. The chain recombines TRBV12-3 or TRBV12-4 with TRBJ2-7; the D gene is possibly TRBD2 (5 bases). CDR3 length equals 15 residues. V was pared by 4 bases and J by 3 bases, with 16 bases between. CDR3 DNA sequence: TGTGCCAGCAGTTCCCCAGCGGCGGAAATCTACGAGCAGTACTTC. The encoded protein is CASSSPAAEIYEQYF.

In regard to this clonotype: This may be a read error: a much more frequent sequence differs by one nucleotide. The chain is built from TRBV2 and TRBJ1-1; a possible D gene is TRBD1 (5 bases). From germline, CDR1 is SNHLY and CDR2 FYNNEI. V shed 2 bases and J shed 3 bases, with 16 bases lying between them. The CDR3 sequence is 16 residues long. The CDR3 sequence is CASSERARGWDTEAFF. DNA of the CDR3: TGTGCCAGCAGTGAAAGGGCTCGGGGCTGGGACACTGAAGCTTTCTTT.

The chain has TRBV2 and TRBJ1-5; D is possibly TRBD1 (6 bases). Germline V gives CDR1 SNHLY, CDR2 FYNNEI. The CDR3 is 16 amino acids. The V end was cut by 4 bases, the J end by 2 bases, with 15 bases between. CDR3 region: CASSALGGAGNQPQHF. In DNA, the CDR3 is TGTGCCAGCAGTGCCCTCGGGGGGGCAGGCAATCAGCCCCAGCATTTT. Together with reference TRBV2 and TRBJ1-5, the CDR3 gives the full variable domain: EPEVTQTPSHQVTQMGQEVILRCVPISNHLYFYWYRQILGQKVEFLVSFYNNEISEKSEIFDDQFSVERPDGSNFTLKIRSTKLEDSAMYFCASSALGGAGNQPQHFGDGTRLSIL.